This T cell receptor (beta chain) was recorded in a study of T cell responses to AZD1222 COVID-19 vaccine. Notes on this clone: Its antigen is not identified.

Sequencing was performed with immunoSEQ multiplex PCR; in TCRdb, only in-frame clones are kept and a portion is missing. The sample holds 25,000 to 35,000 clones, approximately 90% seen once. Trimming took 5 bases from V and 4 from J; bases not matched to a gene: 5. This CDR3 is built from 12 residues. Germline V CDR1 and CDR2: GTSNPN, SVGIG (reference sequence). General study results and limits: The number of AZD1222 recipients seropositive at baseline was only 5 to 7.

The source was peripheral blood, collected on day 0 of AZD1222 vaccination. The chain has TRBV30 and TRBJ2-7, with 7 bases identical to TRBD1. The origin of this receptor is an adult in good health. CDR3 bases: TGTGCCTGGGGGGGACAGAAATACGAGCAGTACTTC. Translated, it gives CAWGGQKYEQYF.